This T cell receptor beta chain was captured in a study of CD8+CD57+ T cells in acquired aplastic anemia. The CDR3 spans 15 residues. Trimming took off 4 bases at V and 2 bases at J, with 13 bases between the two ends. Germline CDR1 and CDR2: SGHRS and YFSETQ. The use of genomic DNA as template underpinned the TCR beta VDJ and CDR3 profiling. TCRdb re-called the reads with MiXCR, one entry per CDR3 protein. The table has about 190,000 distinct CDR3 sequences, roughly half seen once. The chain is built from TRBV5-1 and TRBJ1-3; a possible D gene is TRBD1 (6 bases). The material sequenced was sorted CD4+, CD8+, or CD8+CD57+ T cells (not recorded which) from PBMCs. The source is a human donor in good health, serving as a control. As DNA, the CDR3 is TGCGCCAGCAGCGAACAGGAGGGGGCTGGAAACACCATATATTTT. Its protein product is CASSEQEGAGNTIYF.